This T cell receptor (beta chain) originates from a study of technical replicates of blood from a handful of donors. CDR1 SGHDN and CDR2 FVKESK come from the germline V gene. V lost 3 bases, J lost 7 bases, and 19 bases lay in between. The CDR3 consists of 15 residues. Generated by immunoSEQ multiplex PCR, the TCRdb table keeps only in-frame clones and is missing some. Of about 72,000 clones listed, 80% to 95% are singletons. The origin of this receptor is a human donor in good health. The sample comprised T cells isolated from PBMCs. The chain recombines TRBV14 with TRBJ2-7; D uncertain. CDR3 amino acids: CASSHGRPEIGEQYF. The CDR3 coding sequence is TGTGCCAGCAGCCATGGCAGGCCCGAGATAGGAGAGCAGTACTTC.